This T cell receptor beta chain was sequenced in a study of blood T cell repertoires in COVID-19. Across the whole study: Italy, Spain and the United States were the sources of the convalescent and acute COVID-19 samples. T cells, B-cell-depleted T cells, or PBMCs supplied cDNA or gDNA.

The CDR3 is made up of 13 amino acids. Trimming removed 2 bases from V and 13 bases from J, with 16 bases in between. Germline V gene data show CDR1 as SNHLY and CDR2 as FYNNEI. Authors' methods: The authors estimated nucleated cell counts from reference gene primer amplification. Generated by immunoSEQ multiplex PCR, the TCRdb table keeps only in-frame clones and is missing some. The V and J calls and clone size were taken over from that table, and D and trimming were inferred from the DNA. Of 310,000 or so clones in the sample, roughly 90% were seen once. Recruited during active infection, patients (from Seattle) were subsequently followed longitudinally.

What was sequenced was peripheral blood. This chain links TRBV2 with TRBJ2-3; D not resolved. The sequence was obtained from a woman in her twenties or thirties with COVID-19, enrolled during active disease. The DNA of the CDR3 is TGTGCCAGCAGTGAAACGTGGGTAGCCGTCAAGTATTTT. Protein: CASSETWVAVKYF.